The 16 T cell receptor beta chains given below trace back to one sample, sequenced in a study of blood T cells in healthy people across ages. Together with a sample-barcoded 5' primer, a J-beta primer mix was included in a second PCR lasting roughly 6 to 12 cycles. MiXCR was run by TCRdb on the 5' RACE reads, yielding one entry per CDR3 protein. Of 630,000 or so distinct CDR3 sequences detected, about 32% appear once; the ten largest clones hold 15%. Material: blood. Source of these receptors: a woman of 80 years or more in good health.

The gene calls are TRBV7-9 and TRBJ2-7; 9 nucleotides agree with TRBD1. CDR1 and CDR2 (germline): SEHNR, FQNEAQ (reference sequence). V shed 1 base, J shed 7 bases, and the junction held 23 bases outside the gene matches. The CDR3 is 20 residues long. CDR3 residues: CASSLESRGTGFLVYNEQYF. CDR3 in DNA: TGTGCCAGCAGCTTAGAAAGTAGAGGGACAGGGTTTCTTGTCTACAATGAGCAGTACTTC.

This clonotype has at least ten counts. J is TRBJ2-6 and V is TRBV28; D perhaps matches TRBD1 (5 bases). Per the germline V gene, CDR1 is MDHEN and CDR2 is SYDVKM. V was shortened by 3 bases and J by 0 bases, with 9 bases between the two germline ends. This CDR3 comprises 16 residues. CDR3 nucleotide sequence: TGTGCCAGCAGTTTTTACGGACACTCTGGGGCCAACGTCCTGACTTTC. It yields the protein CASSFYGHSGANVLTF.

This clonotype was recorded only once. A single base separates this from a much larger clone, so it may be a read error. This CDR3 reads CSAQEGPTDAQYF. CDR3 sequence (DNA): TGCAGTGCGCAAGAGGGGCCCACAGATGCGCAGTATTTT. The chain is built from TRBV20-1 and TRBJ2-3, with D perhaps being TRBD1 or TRBD2 (5 bases each). CDR3 length equals 13 residues. Germline assignment: CDR1 DFQATT and CDR2 SNEGSKA (reference sequence).

The chain recombines TRBV5-1 with TRBJ2-7; D is perhaps TRBD2 (6 bases). The CDR3 has 15 residues. Trimming left V 5 bases short and J 3 bases short, with 18 bases between. CDR1 and CDR2 (germline): SGHRS, YFSETQ. The DNA of the CDR3 is TGCGCCAGCAGTTTAGTTACCGGGAGTTACTACGAGCAGTACTTC. Translation: CASSLVTGSYYEQYF.

This chain links TRBV7-2 with TRBJ1-3; D gene uncertain. The germline gives CDR1 SGHTA, CDR2 FQGNSA. The CDR3 runs to 14 residues. V lost 2 bases to trimming and J lost 1 base, with 6 bases between them. As DNA, the CDR3 is TGTGCCAGCAGCTTATCAGTTTCTGGAAACACCATATATTTT. Translated: CASSLSVSGNTIYF.

This chain uses TRBV10-3 with TRBJ1-1; TRBD1 matches 8 bases. The CDR3 loop spans 15 amino acids. Germline-derived CDR1 and CDR2 are ENHRY and SYGVKD. Losses at the gene ends were 2 bases for V and 4 bases for J; bases not matched to a gene: 6. For the CDR3, the DNA is TGTGCCATCAGTGAGCCCGGACAGGGTAGCACTGAAGCTTTCTTT. Translating it yields CAISEPGQGSTEAFF.

At least ten counts were recorded for this clonotype. For the CDR3, the DNA is TGCGCCAGCACCGGTAAGGGGATAACAGATACGCAGTATTTT. This sequence encodes CASTGKGITDTQYF. The V gene is TRBV5-1, the J gene TRBJ2-3; D possibly corresponds to TRBD1 (5 bases). Between the trimmed V and J ends, which lost 6 bases and 3 bases, there was a span of 14 bases. The germline V gene has CDR1 SGHRS and CDR2 YFSETQ. This CDR3 region has 14 residues.

The chain combines TRBV4-1 with TRBJ2-2; 7 bases are a match to TRBD2. CDR1 MGHRA and CDR2 YSYEKL come from the germline V gene. This CDR3 contains 16 residues. J was trimmed by 0 bases and V by 4 bases; bases with no gene match: 5. The CDR3 DNA reads TGCGCCAGCAGCCCCAGGGCGGGAGCGAACACCGGGGAGCTGTTTTTT. Translating it yields CASSPRAGANTGELFF.

This clonotype appeared a few times. The chain recombines TRBV9 with TRBJ1-6; 7 bases are a match to TRBD1. The germline V gene has CDR1 SGDLS and CDR2 YYNGEE. Trimming took 4 bases from V and 9 from J; bases not matched to a gene: 16. This CDR3 has 17 amino acids. The CDR3 sequence is CASSSPGGETGGSPLHF. The CDR3, as DNA: TGTGCCAGCAGCTCCCCAGGGGGGGAGACAGGAGGTTCACCCCTCCACTTT. The whole variable domain, filled in from reference TRBV9 and TRBJ1-6, reads DSGVTQTPKHLITATGQRVTLRCSPRSGDLSVYWYQQSLDQGLQFLIQYYNGEERAKGNILERFSAQQFPDLHSELNLSSLELGDSALYFCASSSPGGETGGSPLHFGNGTRLTVT.

This clonotype was seen repeatedly, ten times or more. The V and J genes are TRBV10-3 and TRBJ1-2; D gene uncertain. V lost 6 bases and J 1 base, leaving 9 bases between the germline ends. The CDR3 extends over 13 amino acids. Germline assignment: CDR1 ENHRY and CDR2 SYGVKD. CDR3 sequence: CAIRADYNYGYTF. CDR3 in DNA: TGTGCCATCAGGGCAGACTATAACTATGGCTACACCTTC.

This clonotype was found many times. The rearrangement uses TRBV5-5 and TRBJ1-4; no clear D. This CDR3 has 14 amino acids. The V and J ends lost 4 bases and 3 bases respectively, with 10 bases between them. Germline V gives CDR1 SGHKS, CDR2 YYEKEE (reference sequence). CDR3 bases: TGTGCCAGCAGCCGGAAAGCATCTAATGAAAAACTGTTTTTT. Protein product: CASSRKASNEKLFF.

This clonotype was seen repeatedly, ten times or more. This sequence joins TRBV18 and TRBJ2-1; D gene unclear. V lost 3 bases and J lost 4, with 10 bases in between. The CDR3 is 14 amino acids. CDR1 is KGHSH, CDR2 LQKENI, per germline. The CDR3 is CASSPDYSYNEQFF. CDR3 coding DNA: TGTGCCAGCTCACCTGATTACAGTTACAATGAGCAGTTCTTC.

This chain joins TRBV9 and TRBJ1-1, with unresolved D. Trimming removed 0 bases from V and 2 bases from J, with 5 bases in between. The CDR3 extends over 13 amino acids. CDR1 is SGDLS, CDR2 YYNGEE, per germline. The CDR3 DNA reads TGTGCCAGCAGCGTAGAACTTAACACTGAAGCTTTCTTT. Translation gives CASSVELNTEAFF.

This clonotype occurred a few times. The chain employs TRBV12-5 and TRBJ2-5; D uncertain. V lost 2 bases, J lost 11 bases, and 12 bases lay in between. CDR3 length equals 12 residues. Germline CDR1 and CDR2: LGHNT and FRNRAP. This chain's CDR3 is CASGLFEAEQYF. In nucleotides, the CDR3 is TGTGCTAGTGGTTTGTTCGAGGCTGAGCAGTACTTC.

This clonotype was observed many times. The rearrangement uses TRBV15 and TRBJ2-7; D is ambiguous. The germline V gene encodes CDR1 LNHNV and CDR2 YYDKDF (reference sequence). The CDR3 contains 14 residues. Trimming removed 0 bases from V and 3 bases from J, with 9 bases in between. The CDR3, as DNA: TGTGCCACCAGCAGAGAAGGGATGGACTACGAGCAGTACTTC. Its protein product is CATSREGMDYEQYF.

This clonotype was detected many times. The chain joins TRBV10-3 to TRBJ1-1, with TRBD1 as a possible D gene (5 bases). V was clipped by 7 bases and J by 5 bases, with 14 bases between them. Looked up from germline, CDR1 is ENHRY and CDR2 is SYGVKD. The CDR3 is 13 amino acids. CDR3 sequence (DNA): TGTGCCATCACCAGATCGGGGGAAACTGAAGCTTTCTTT. This gives the protein CAITRSGETEAFF.